This TCR beta chain appears in the sequencing data of a study of T cell responses to AZD1222 COVID-19 vaccine. Across the study: Pooled together were second doses at about 4 or about 12 weeks.

Germline values: CDR1 MNHNS, CDR2 SASEGT. Trimming left V 0 bases short and J 2 bases short, with 8 bases between. The CDR3 runs to 14 residues. The study's findings and limits: Baseline testing showed seropositivity in only a handful of AZD1222 recipients.

As concerns this clone: The antigen is unknown.

TCRdb's copy holds only in-frame clones and misses some; the assay was immunoSEQ multiplex PCR. The repertoire includes more than 65,000 clones, roughly nine tenths of them detected once, and 5.5% to 8% sits in the top ten. The clonotype comes from an adult in good health. This chain uses TRBV6-1 with TRBJ2-7; D not certain. Sequences were derived from peripheral blood, sampled on day 0 of AZD1222 vaccination. This CDR3 is CASSEASDAYEQYF. The DNA for the CDR3 is TGTGCCAGCAGTGAAGCGTCCGACGCCTACGAGCAGTACTTC.